These 18 T cell receptor beta chains originate from one sample sequenced in a study of T cells and Merkel cell carcinoma outcomes. Only in-frame clones appear in the TCRdb table, and some are missing; sequencing was by immunoSEQ multiplex PCR. In the table there are about 5,000 clones, about 85% of which are singletons. Sequencing was carried out using tumor tissue from Merkel cell carcinoma. These receptors were collected from a human donor with Merkel cell carcinoma.

The CDR3 loop reads CASSQDRRGPDTQYF. The CDR3 DNA is TGTGCCAGCAGTCAGGACAGGAGGGGGCCAGATACGCAGTATTTT. The V and J genes are TRBV7-9 and TRBJ2-3; possible D gene TRBD1, 7 bases. Germline-derived CDR1 and CDR2 are SEHNR and FQNEAQ (reference sequence). This CDR3 is 15 amino acids long. Trimming shortened V by 6 bases and J by 4 bases, and 17 bases separated the two germline ends.

The chain joins TRBV19 to TRBJ1-3; D gene ambiguous. CDR1 is LNHDA, CDR2 SQIVND, per germline (reference sequence). The ends were cut back, 0 bases at V and 3 bases at J, with 3 bases in the middle. The CDR3 consists of 13 residues. The CDR3 spells CASSIELGNTIYF. CDR3 DNA: TGTGCCAGTAGTATAGAGCTTGGAAACACCATATATTTT. Complete variable domain (other parts from reference TRBV19 and TRBJ1-3): DGGITQSPKYLFRKEGQNVTLSCEQNLNHDAMYWYRQDPGQGLRLIYYSQIVNDFQKGDIAEGYSVSREKKESFPLTVTSAQKNPTAFYLCASSIELGNTIYFGEGSWLTVV.

J is TRBJ1-1 and V is TRBV2; D perhaps matches TRBD1 (6 bases). The CDR3 spans 14 residues. Germline V CDR1 and CDR2: SNHLY, FYNNEI. V was trimmed by 3 bases and J by 4 bases, leaving 12 bases between them. CDR3 in amino acids: CASSEGGTRTEAFF. CDR3 nucleotide sequence: TGTGCCAGCAGTGAGGGGGGCACTCGCACTGAAGCTTTCTTT.

CDR3 nucleotide sequence: TGCGCCAGCAGCCTCAGGCTGACAGGTGGGGAGACCCAGTACTTC. It specifies CASSLRLTGGETQYF. The chain employs TRBV4-1 and TRBJ2-5; weak D call: TRBD1 (6 bases). The CDR3 is made up of 15 amino acids. With 4 bases removed from V and 5 bases from J, the gap between germline ends came to 17 bases. CDR1 MGHRA and CDR2 YSYEKL come from the germline V gene.

This clone was counted only a few times. The chain recombines TRBV7-2 with TRBJ1-2, with a tentative D call TRBD1 (5 bases). Germline CDR1 SGHTA, CDR2 FQGNSA. V was cut by 4 bases and J by 2 bases, with 14 bases left in between. The CDR3 loop spans 15 amino acids. The CDR3 protein is CASSSRGGENYGYTF. In nucleotides, the CDR3 is TGTGCCAGCAGCTCCCGCGGGGGGGAAAACTATGGCTACACCTTC.

The chain employs TRBV7-8 and TRBJ2-1; 12 positions match TRBD2. CDR3 length: 16 amino acids. The V and J ends lost 5 bases and 4 bases, in that order; junction bases with no gene match: 6. Germline assignment: CDR1 SGHVS and CDR2 FQNEAQ. The CDR3 region has the DNA TGTGCCAGCAGCCATAGGACTAGCGGGATTTACAATGAGCAGTTCTTC. It yields the protein CASSHRTSGIYNEQFF.

The rearrangement links TRBV20-1 to TRBJ1-1; D perhaps matches TRBD1 (5 bases). The germline V gene encodes CDR1 DFQATT and CDR2 SNEGSKA (reference sequence). This CDR3 region has 11 residues. V lost 5 bases and J 3 bases, leaving 7 bases between the germline ends. This chain's CDR3 is CSAGGDTEAFF. The CDR3 DNA follows: TGCAGTGCTGGAGGGGACACTGAAGCTTTCTTT.

The chain carries TRBV2 and TRBJ1-5; no clear D. Germline V lookup: CDR1 SNHLY, CDR2 FYNNEI. The CDR3 runs 14 residues. Trimming removed 3 bases at V and 1 base at J, with 7 bases between. CDR3 in amino acids: CASSDGSSNQPQHF. DNA of the CDR3: TGTGCCAGCAGTGACGGTTCAAGCAATCAGCCCCAGCATTTT.

The chain uses TRBV28 and TRBJ1-1, with D hard to call. The CDR3 runs 13 residues. Germline V gene data show CDR1 as MDHEN and CDR2 as SYDVKM. V lost 9 bases to trimming and J lost 2 bases, with 13 bases between them. The CDR3 spells CASSAGRNTEAFF. The DNA of the CDR3 is TGTGCCAGTAGCGCAGGAAGAAACACTGAAGCTTTCTTT. The full variable domain, completed using reference TRBV28 and TRBJ1-1, is DVKVTQSSRYLVKRTGEKVFLECVQDMDHENMFWYRQDPGLGLRLIYFSYDVKMKEKGDIPEGYSVSREKKERFSLILESASTNQTSMYLCASSAGRNTEAFFGQGTRLTVV.

The chain uses TRBV28 and TRBJ1-5, with a tentative D call TRBD1 (6 bases). The V end was cut by 8 bases, the J end by 2 bases, with 10 bases between. CDR3 size: 13 residues. Germline V lookup: CDR1 MDHEN, CDR2 SYDVKM. The CDR3 loop reads CASGGSGNQPQHF. The CDR3 nucleotides are TGTGCCAGCGGGGGCTCGGGCAATCAGCCCCAGCATTTT.

In this sample, this clone turned up once. The chain has TRBV25-1 and TRBJ1-2; D is uncertain. The V end was cut by 4 bases, the J end by 1 base, with 13 bases between. Germline CDR1 and CDR2: MGHDK and SYGVNS. CDR3 length: 15 residues. The CDR3 sequence is CASSGIVRNNYGYTF. CDR3 sequence (DNA): TGTGCCAGCAGTGGGATTGTACGTAATAACTATGGCTACACCTTC.

The chain combines TRBV6-5 with TRBJ1-2, with TRBD1 matching 8 bases. The CDR3 spans 14 residues. J was trimmed by 4 bases and V by 6 bases; bases with no gene match: 7. CDR1 and CDR2 (germline): MNHEY, SVGAGI. The CDR3 reads CASSQDRAPYGYTF. CDR3 in DNA: TGTGCCAGCAGCCAGGACAGGGCCCCCTATGGCTACACCTTC.

V and J are TRBV6-5 and TRBJ1-1; D uncertain. Germline-derived CDR1 and CDR2 are MNHEY and SVGAGI. This CDR3 is 14 amino acids long. The germline V and J ends were trimmed by 0 bases and 12 bases, with 17 bases remaining between them. The CDR3 DNA reads as TGTGCCAGCAGTTACTCGGGAGCACGTTTTTTGACTTTCTTT. It codes for CASSYSGARFLTFF.

The chain employs TRBV6-1 and TRBJ1-1, with TRBD1 identical over 9 bases. The CDR3 extends over 15 amino acids. Germline V gives CDR1 MNHNS, CDR2 SASEGT. With V trimmed by 4 bases and J by 9 bases, 12 bases remained unmatched. The CDR3: CASSAIGSGQGKAFF. As DNA, the CDR3 is TGTGCCAGCAGTGCCATTGGGTCGGGACAGGGAAAAGCTTTCTTT.

The chain employs TRBV2 and TRBJ2-7; 13 bases are shared with TRBD2. Germline CDR1 and CDR2: SNHLY and FYNNEI. The CDR3 contains 15 residues. Trimming took 7 bases from V and 4 from J; bases not matched to a gene: 7. The CDR3: CASNPTSGRDYEQYF. Here the CDR3 DNA reads TGTGCCAGCAACCCCACTAGCGGGAGGGATTACGAGCAGTACTTC.

As for this clone: One end of the junction does not line up with germline, which may come from a read error. The same CDR3 arises from other DNA sequences in this sample as well. V and J are TRBV4-1 and TRBJ2-7, with 10 bases that match TRBD1. From germline, CDR1 is MGHRA and CDR2 YSYEKL. The CDR3 is 15 residues long. In DNA form, the CDR3 reads TGCGCCAGCAGTCAAGATGGACAGGGGGTCTACGAGCAGTACTTC. As protein: CASSQDGQGVYEQYF.

This clone occurred a few times. The V call is TRBV10-3, the J call TRBJ2-1, with TRBD2 identical over 14 bases. The germline CDR1 and CDR2 sequences are ENHRY and SYGVKD. Trimming at V came to 6 bases and at J to 10 bases, leaving 8 bases not matched to a gene. The CDR3 runs to 15 residues. Here the CDR3 reads CAIRDGTSGGKEQFF. Here the CDR3 DNA reads TGTGCCATCAGAGACGGGACTAGCGGGGGCAAGGAGCAGTTCTTC.

V and J are TRBV5-1 and TRBJ2-3; D not certain. V lost 1 base and J lost 4, with 4 bases in between. The CDR3 is 12 amino acids. CDR1 and CDR2 from the germline V gene are SGHRS and YFSETQ. In nucleotides, the CDR3 is TGCGCCAGCAGCTTGAGGGCAGATACGCAGTATTTT. It translates to CASSLRADTQYF.